A selection of T cell receptor beta chains follows, all from one sample in a study of regulatory T cells in long-lasting Graves disease. TCRdb recomputed calls from the multiplex PCR reads with MiXCR, one row per CDR3 protein. The sample holds 580,000 or so distinct CDR3 sequences, around 15% seen once. This sample was also put to use in a study of T cells in Graves' hyperthyroidism and ophthalmopathy.

This sample comprised peripheral blood mononuclear cells (PBMCs), obtained at new diagnosis, from a patient treated with antithyroid drugs. The origin of the receptors is a man younger than 35 with Graves disease. Both conserved end residues are part of each CDR3. D genes are given only for firm matches. The size of a clone is reported for some rows only, either as once, few or many, or as a class for expanded clones.

clone size	D gene	V gene	J gene	CDR3 protein	CDR3 DNA
few	TRBD1	TRBV6-1	TRBJ1-2	CASTPRGPDYGYTF	TGTGCCAGCACTCCGAGGGGGCCAGACTATGGCTACACCTTC
many	NA	TRBV27	TRBJ1-1	CASSLSEPADTEAFF	TGTGCCAGCAGTTTGTCGGAACCAGCGGATACTGAAGCTTTCTTT
NA	NA	TRBV28	TRBJ1-5	CASSSDALAGGQPQHF	TGTGCCAGCAGTTCCGATGCCTTGGCAGGTGGGCAGCCCCAGCATTTT
many	NA	TRBV3-1	TRBJ1-1	CASSQGGGAEAFF	TGTGCCAGCAGCCAAGGAGGTGGGGCTGAAGCTTTCTTT
many	NA	TRBV6-2/TRBV6-3	TRBJ1-1	CASSYSPGAGTEAFF	TGTGCCAGCAGTTACTCGCCGGGGGCGGGCACTGAAGCTTTCTTT
many	TRBD2	TRBV9	TRBJ2-5	CASSRTSGLQETQYF	TGTGCCAGCAGCCGGACTAGCGGGCTCCAAGAGACCCAGTACTTC
many	TRBD2	TRBV16	TRBJ2-7	CASSQLAAYEQYF	TGTGCCAGCAGCCAACTAGCGGCCTACGAGCAGTACTTC
NA	NA	TRBV27	TRBJ1-5	CASSLRAPSLYSNQPQHF	TGTGCCAGCAGTCTCCGGGCCCCAAGCCTCTATAGCAATCAGCCCCAGCATTTT
many	TRBD2	TRBV12-3/TRBV12-4	TRBJ2-1	CASRGGTSGRAYNEQFF	TGTGCCAGCAGGGGGGGGACTAGCGGGAGGGCCTACAATGAGCAGTTCTTC
many	NA	TRBV12-3/TRBV12-4	TRBJ2-7	CASRGTGEQYF	TGTGCCAGCAGGGGGACGGGCGAGCAGTACTTC
many	TRBD2	TRBV11-2	TRBJ2-7	CASSLQAGAYEQYF	TGTGCCAGCAGCTTACAAGCGGGAGCGTACGAGCAGTACTTC
NA	NA	TRBV3-1	TRBJ2-2	CASSQEGTGPNTGELFF	TGTGCCAGCAGCCAAGAGGGAACGGGACCCAACACCGGGGAGCTGTTTTTT
NA	TRBD2	TRBV7-9	TRBJ2-1	CATKLGAGAKRNNEQFF	TGTGCCACCAAATTGGGAGCGGGGGCCAAACGAAACAATGAGCAGTTCTTC
few	TRBD1	TRBV20-1	TRBJ2-1	CSARDHRGPSYNEQFF	TGCAGTGCTAGAGACCACAGGGGACCCTCCTACAATGAGCAGTTCTTC
NA	NA	TRBV28	TRBJ2-7	CASGRTLLGQYF	TGTGCCAGCGGACGGACGCTCCTAGGGCAGTACTTC
NA	TRBD1	TRBV6-1	TRBJ2-3	CASSDPGQGAREDTQYF	TGTGCCAGCAGTGATCCCGGGCAGGGGGCGAGGGAAGATACGCAGTATTTT
NA	TRBD1	TRBV7-8	TRBJ1-4	CASSFPRTGIGEKLFF	TGTGCCAGCAGCTTTCCGAGGACAGGTATAGGTGAAAAACTGTTTTTT
many	NA	TRBV2	TRBJ2-1	CASSAVGDEQFF	TGTGCCAGCAGTGCAGTGGGCGATGAGCAGTTCTTC
many	NA	TRBV15	TRBJ2-1	CATSRARDRNNEQFF	TGTGCCACCAGCAGAGCCCGGGACCGAAACAATGAGCAGTTCTTC
many	TRBD1	TRBV6-1	TRBJ1-2	CASSTGQGYPYGYTF	TGTGCCAGCAGTACGGGACAGGGATATCCTTATGGCTACACCTTC
NA	TRBD1	TRBV20-1	TRBJ1-1	CSASTGALGEAFF	TGCAGTGCTAGCACAGGGGCGCTGGGAGAAGCTTTCTTT
few	TRBD2	TRBV7-3	TRBJ2-2	CASSVSSAGVLAGELFF	TGTGCCAGCAGCGTATCTAGCGCGGGAGTCCTTGCCGGGGAGCTGTTTTTT
many	TRBD2	TRBV7-3	TRBJ2-3	CASSLRASGRTSSTDTQYF	TGTGCCAGCAGCTTAAGGGCTAGCGGGCGTACCTCTAGCACAGATACGCAGTATTTT
many	NA	TRBV12-3/TRBV12-4	TRBJ1-2	CASSRDRRTNYGYTF	TGTGCCAGCAGTCGGGACCGAAGAACTAACTATGGCTACACCTTC
few	TRBD2	TRBV4-1	TRBJ2-2	CASSQVMREGHTGELFF	TGCGCCAGCAGCCAAGTAATGCGGGAGGGTCACACCGGGGAGCTGTTTTTT
NA	TRBD2	TRBV6-5	TRBJ2-1	CASSYSRLAGGRNEQFF	TGTGCCAGCAGTTATTCCCGACTAGCGGGAGGGCGGAATGAGCAGTTCTTC
few	TRBD1	TRBV11-2	TRBJ1-1	CASSPRAGGRNTEAFF	TGTGCCAGCAGCCCAAGGGCAGGGGGCAGAAACACTGAAGCTTTCTTT
many	NA	TRBV5-1	TRBJ2-3	CASSLARPTDTQYF	TGCGCCAGCAGCTTGGCTCGACCCACAGATACGCAGTATTTT
NA	NA	TRBV3-1	TRBJ1-2	CASSLRTGSYNYGYTF	TGTGCCAGCAGCCTCCGCACAGGGTCCTATAACTATGGCTACACCTTC
many	NA	TRBV12-3/TRBV12-4	TRBJ2-1	CASMGPRGLDSNEQFF	TGTGCCAGCATGGGCCCCCGGGGGCTAGATTCCAATGAGCAGTTCTTC
NA	TRBD2	TRBV5-1	TRBJ2-2	CASSLAGFPLGDTGELFF	TGTGCCAGCAGCTTAGCGGGTTTTCCATTGGGGGACACCGGGGAGCTGTTTTTT
many	TRBD1	TRBV5-1	TRBJ2-7	CASSVRDRGTGEQYF	TGCGCCAGCAGCGTCCGGGACAGGGGAACAGGAGAGCAGTACTTC
many	NA	TRBV2	TRBJ2-7	CASKEVSSYEQYF	TGTGCCAGCAAAGAGGTGAGCTCCTACGAGCAGTACTTC
many	TRBD2	TRBV6-1	TRBJ2-3	CASSRTLAGHTDTQYF	TGTGCCAGCAGTCGAACCCTAGCGGGACACACAGATACGCAGTATTTT
NA	NA	TRBV5-1	TRBJ2-1	CASSFGTLKGGEQFF	TGCGCCAGCAGCTTCGGGACTCTCAAAGGCGGTGAGCAGTTCTTC
few	TRBD1	TRBV29-1	TRBJ2-4	CSVEDRGQYRKNIQYF	TGCAGCGTTGAAGATCGGGGACAGTACCGAAAAAACATTCAGTACTTC
many	NA	TRBV20-1	TRBJ2-1	CSASLASYNEQFF	TGCAGTGCTAGTCTAGCCTCCTACAATGAGCAGTTCTTC
few	TRBD1	TRBV3-1	TRBJ1-2	CASSSTGTIYGYTF	TGTGCCAGCAGCTCGACAGGGACGATCTATGGCTACACCTTC
NA	TRBD2	TRBV27	TRBJ2-1	CASSFGGRGEQFF	TGTGCCAGCAGTTTTGGGGGGAGGGGTGAGCAGTTCTTC
once	TRBD2	TRBV3-1	TRBJ2-2	CASSRERGLTGELFF	TGTGCCAGCAGCCGAGAGCGGGGCCTAACCGGGGAGCTGTTTTTT
NA	NA	TRBV20-1	TRBJ1-5	CSARGTNSNQPQHF	TGCAGTGCTAGAGGGACAAATAGCAATCAGCCCCAGCATTTT
NA	NA	TRBV4-1	TRBJ2-1	CASSQESGYNEQFF	TGCGCCAGCAGCCAAGAATCCGGATACAATGAGCAGTTCTTC
few	TRBD1	TRBV4-2	TRBJ2-7	CASSQEGQGSYEQYF	TGTGCCAGCAGCCAGGAAGGACAGGGATCCTACGAGCAGTACTTC
few	TRBD1	TRBV5-8	TRBJ2-7	CASSILDTGGWAEQYF	TGTGCCAGCAGCATCCTCGACACAGGGGGTTGGGCCGAGCAGTACTTC
few	NA	TRBV13	TRBJ1-5	CASSFLVRPQHF	TGTGCCAGCAGTTTCCTAGTGAGGCCCCAGCATTTT
few	NA	TRBV7-9	TRBJ2-2	CASSLNYGGGELFF	TGTGCCAGCAGCTTAAACTATGGCGGCGGGGAGCTGTTTTTT
few	NA	TRBV20-1	TRBJ2-4	CSASPPQGRASNIQYF	TGCAGTGCTAGTCCTCCTCAGGGGAGGGCATCAAACATTCAGTACTTC
NA	TRBD1	TRBV30	TRBJ1-4	CAWSPGTGDEKLFF	TGTGCCTGGAGTCCCGGGACAGGGGATGAAAAACTGTTTTTT
few	TRBD1	TRBV6-1	TRBJ1-2	CAGSGDRVANYGYTF	TGTGCCGGCAGTGGCGACAGGGTGGCTAACTATGGCTACACCTTC
many	NA	TRBV11-2	TRBJ2-1	CASRSNYEQFF	TGTGCCAGCAGATCAAACTATGAGCAGTTCTTC
many	NA	TRBV11-2	TRBJ1-2	CASSLDLTVPYGYTF	TGTGCCAGCAGCTTAGATCTGACAGTTCCCTATGGCTACACCTTC
NA	NA	TRBV20-1	TRBJ2-7	CSANWQGEQYF	TGCAGTGCCAATTGGCAGGGGGAGCAGTACTTC
few	NA	TRBV20-1	TRBJ1-4	CKAATNEKLFF	TGCAAGGCGGCAACTAATGAAAAACTGTTTTTT
many	TRBD2	TRBV7-3	TRBJ2-3	CASSPGNAPMTSGGTDTQYF	TGTGCCAGCAGCCCAGGCAACGCTCCTATGACTAGCGGAGGCACAGATACGCAGTATTTT